A selection of T cell receptor beta chains follows, all from one sample in a study of T cell changes during pregnancy in multiple sclerosis. The method was immunoSEQ multiplex PCR; TCRdb's version includes in-frame clones alone and lacks a portion of them. There are about 45,000 clones in the sample; 80% to 90% occur only once, and under 2% lies in the top ten. The sample was peripheral blood, taken in the first trimester of pregnancy. These receptor sequences come from a female donor with multiple sclerosis, enrolled in a pregnancy study. CDR3s include the opening cysteine and the closing phenylalanine or tryptophan. The D gene is left open where the match is weak.

>.|18|TRBV7-3|TRBJ1-1
TGTGCCAGCAGCTTAACGTTGGCCGGGGGAAGGGCTGGATCTGAAGCTTTCTTT
CASSLTLAGGRAGSEAFF
>.|12|TRBV28|TRBJ2-7
TGTGCCAGCAAGAACTCCTTTTACGAGCAGTACTTC
CASKNSFYEQYF
>.|13|TRBV7-2|TRBJ2-4
TGTGCCAGCAGCTTGGACAGGGAGGGCATTCAGTACTTC
CASSLDREGIQYF
>TRBD1|15|TRBV6-1|TRBJ2-7
TGTGCCAGCAGTGCCGACAGGGACGGATCCTACGAGCAGTACTTC
CASSADRDGSYEQYF
>.|13|TRBV6-4|TRBJ2-2
TGTGCCAGCAGACAGGGGAACACCGGGGAGCTGTTTTTT
CASRQGNTGELFF
>.|15|TRBV9|TRBJ2-7
TGTGCCAGCAGCGTAGGGGCAGGGTTTTGGTACGAGCAGTACTTC
CASSVGAGFWYEQYF
>TRBD1|17|TRBV7-2|TRBJ1-2
TGTGCCAGCAGGGGGAGGGACAGGGTAAAAGCTAACTATGGCTACACCTTC
CASRGRDRVKANYGYTF
>.|16|TRBV29-1|TRBJ1-3
TGCAGCGTTCTACCCGAGGCCTCGCACTCTGGAAACACCATATATTTT
CSVLPEASHSGNTIYF
>.|15|TRBV2|TRBJ1-1
TGTGCCAGCAGCATTGGGGGCAGAATCAACACTGAAGCTTTCTTT
CASSIGGRINTEAFF
>.|14|TRBV5-5|TRBJ1-1
TGTGCCAGCAGCTCCCGGGGGATGAACACTGAAGCTTTCTTT
CASSSRGMNTEAFF
>.|13|TRBV7-2|TRBJ1-5
TGTGCCAGCAGCTTTAAGGGGGACCAGCCCCAGCATTTT
CASSFKGDQPQHF